This T cell receptor (beta chain) derives from a study of cytomegalovirus exposure and HLA in healthy donors. Study-level results: In all likelihood, a cluster of highly shared sequence variants was a sequencing artifact.

Vbeta (60) and Jbeta (13) primers were used in the PCR. Profiling relied on immunoSEQ multiplex PCR, and the TCRdb table lists in-frame clones only, not all of them. The sample carries around 270,000 clones, 80% recorded once. As for this clone: Its antigen is unidentified.

The CDR3 consists of 15 residues. Per germline, CDR1 MDHEN and CDR2 SYDVKM. Trimming removed 1 base from V and 5 bases from J; junction bases left unmatched: 8. This chain uses TRBV28 with TRBJ2-7, with 7 bases fitting TRBD1. The receptor comes from a girl aged 2 to 10 in good health and CMV-seronegative. Sequenced input: PBMCs. CDR3: CASSLSTVTGDEQYF. The CDR3, as DNA: TGTGCCAGCAGTTTATCTACGGTTACAGGGGACGAGCAGTACTTC.